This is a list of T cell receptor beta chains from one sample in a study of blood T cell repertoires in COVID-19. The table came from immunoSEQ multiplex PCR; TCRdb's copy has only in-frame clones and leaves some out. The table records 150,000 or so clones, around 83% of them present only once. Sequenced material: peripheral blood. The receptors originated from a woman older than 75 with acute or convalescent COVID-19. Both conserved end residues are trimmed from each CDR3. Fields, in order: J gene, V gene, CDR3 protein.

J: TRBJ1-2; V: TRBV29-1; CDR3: SVEGTRLDGYT
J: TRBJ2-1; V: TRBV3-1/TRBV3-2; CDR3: ASSRSPGTLYNEQF
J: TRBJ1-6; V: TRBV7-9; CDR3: ASSPGLGSPLH
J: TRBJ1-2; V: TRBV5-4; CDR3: ASRTGGAVYGYT
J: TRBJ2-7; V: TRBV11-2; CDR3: ASSLLLDRFYEQY
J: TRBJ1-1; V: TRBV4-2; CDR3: ASSSAGGTEAF
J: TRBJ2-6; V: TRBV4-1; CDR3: ASSQPPASSGANVLT
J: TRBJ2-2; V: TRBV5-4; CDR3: ASSFDRVTGELF
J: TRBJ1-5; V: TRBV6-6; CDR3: ASSYDQDRRNQPQH
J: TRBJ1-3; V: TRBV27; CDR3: ASSAKLDRGYGAGNTIY
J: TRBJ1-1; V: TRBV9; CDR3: ASSDREGQNTEAF
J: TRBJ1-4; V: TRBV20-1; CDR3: SASRRDTGEKLF
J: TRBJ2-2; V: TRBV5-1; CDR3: ASSDGGVGGELF
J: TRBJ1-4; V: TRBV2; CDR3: ASRTLLLPTTKAGKLF
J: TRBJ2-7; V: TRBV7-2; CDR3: ASSTRQGPSYEQY
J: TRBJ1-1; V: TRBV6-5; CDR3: ASRGSPDTEAF
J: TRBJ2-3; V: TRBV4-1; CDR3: ASSQRPGLVGDTQY
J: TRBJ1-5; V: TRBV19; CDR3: ASTLTGGVQPQH
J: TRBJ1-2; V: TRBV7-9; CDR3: ASSLPATGNGYT
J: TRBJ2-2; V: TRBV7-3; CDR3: ASSPREPTNTGELF
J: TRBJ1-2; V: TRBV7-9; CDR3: ASSSPGQGYGYT
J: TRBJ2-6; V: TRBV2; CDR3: ASSGDRGLSGANVLT
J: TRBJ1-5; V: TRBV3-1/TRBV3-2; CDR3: ASSQDRGWNQPQH
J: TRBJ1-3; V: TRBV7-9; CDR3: ASLRGGSGNTIY
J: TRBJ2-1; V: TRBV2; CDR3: ASRLAAYNEQF
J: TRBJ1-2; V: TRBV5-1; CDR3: ASSPEGGEAYGYT
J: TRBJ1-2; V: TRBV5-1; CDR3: ASSPGQDLANYGYT
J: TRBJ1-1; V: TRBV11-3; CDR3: ASSRGGMNTEAF